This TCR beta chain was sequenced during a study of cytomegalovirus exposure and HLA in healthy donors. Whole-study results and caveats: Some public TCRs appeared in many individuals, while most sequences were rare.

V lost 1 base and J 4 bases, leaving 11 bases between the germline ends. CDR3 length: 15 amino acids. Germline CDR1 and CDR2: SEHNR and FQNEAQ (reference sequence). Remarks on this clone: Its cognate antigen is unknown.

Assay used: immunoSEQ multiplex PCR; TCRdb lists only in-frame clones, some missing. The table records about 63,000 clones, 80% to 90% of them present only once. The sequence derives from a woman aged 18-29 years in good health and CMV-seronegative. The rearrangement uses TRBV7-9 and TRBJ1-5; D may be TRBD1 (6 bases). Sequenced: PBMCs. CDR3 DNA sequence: TGTGCCAGCAGCTTAGATGGGACAACTAATCAGCCCCAGCATTTT. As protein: CASSLDGTTNQPQHF. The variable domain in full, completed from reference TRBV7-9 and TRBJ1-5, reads DTGVSQNPRHKITKRGQNVTFRCDPISEHNRLYWYRQTLGQGPEFLTYFQNEAQLEKSRLLSDRFSAERPKGSFSTLEIQRTEQGDSAMYLCASSLDGTTNQPQHFGDGTRLSIL.